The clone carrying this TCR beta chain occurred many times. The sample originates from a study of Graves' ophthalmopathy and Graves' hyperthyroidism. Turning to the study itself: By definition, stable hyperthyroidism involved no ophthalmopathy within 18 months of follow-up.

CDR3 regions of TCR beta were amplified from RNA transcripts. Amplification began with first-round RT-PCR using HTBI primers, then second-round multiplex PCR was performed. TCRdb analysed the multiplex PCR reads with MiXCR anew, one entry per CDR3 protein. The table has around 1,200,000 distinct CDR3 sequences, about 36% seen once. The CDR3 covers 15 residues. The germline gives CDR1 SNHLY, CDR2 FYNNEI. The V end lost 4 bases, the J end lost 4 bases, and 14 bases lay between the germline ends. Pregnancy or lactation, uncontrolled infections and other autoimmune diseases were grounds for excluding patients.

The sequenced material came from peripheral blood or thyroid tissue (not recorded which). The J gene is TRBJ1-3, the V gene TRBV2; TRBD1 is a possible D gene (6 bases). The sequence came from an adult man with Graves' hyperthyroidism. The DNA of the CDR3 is TGTGCCAGCAGTGTAGGGGGGCTGGTCGGAAACACCATATATTTT. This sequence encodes CASSVGGLVGNTIYF.